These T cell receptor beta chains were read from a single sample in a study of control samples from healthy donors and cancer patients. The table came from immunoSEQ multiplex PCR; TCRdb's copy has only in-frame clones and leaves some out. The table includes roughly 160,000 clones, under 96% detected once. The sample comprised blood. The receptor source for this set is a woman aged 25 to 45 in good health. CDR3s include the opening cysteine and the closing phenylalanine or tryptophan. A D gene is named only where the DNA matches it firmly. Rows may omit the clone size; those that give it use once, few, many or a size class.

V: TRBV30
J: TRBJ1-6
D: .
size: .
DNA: TGTGCCTGGAGTCTCCCGACAGGAGATAATTCACCCCTCCACTTT
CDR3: CAWSLPTGDNSPLHF

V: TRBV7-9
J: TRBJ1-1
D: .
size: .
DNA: TGTGCCAGCAGCTTAGATCGATGGGACACTTCGGACACTGAAGCTTTCTTT
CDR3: CASSLDRWDTSDTEAFF

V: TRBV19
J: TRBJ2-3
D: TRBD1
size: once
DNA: TGTGCCAGTAGTGAACGACAGGGTCGGGCGGGCACAGATACGCAGTATTTT
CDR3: CASSERQGRAGTDTQYF

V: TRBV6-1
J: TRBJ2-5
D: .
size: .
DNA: TGTGCCAGCAGTGATATATTGGGGACGGGGCAAGAGACCCAGTACTTC
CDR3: CASSDILGTGQETQYF

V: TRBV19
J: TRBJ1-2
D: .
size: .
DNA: TGTGCCAGTAGTATTGGATGGCCTGAGGAGGCTGGCTACACCTTC
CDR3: CASSIGWPEEAGYTF

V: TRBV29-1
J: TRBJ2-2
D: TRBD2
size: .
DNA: TGCAGCGTATCCCAGCGGGATTTCACCGGGGAGCTGTTTTTT
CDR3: CSVSQRDFTGELFF

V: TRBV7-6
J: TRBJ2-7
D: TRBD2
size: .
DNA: TGTGCCAGCAGCTTAGGAGCGACTAGCGGGGGCCACCCTGGCGAGCAGTACTTC
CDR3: CASSLGATSGGHPGEQYF

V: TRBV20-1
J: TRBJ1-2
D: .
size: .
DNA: TGCAGTGCTAGTCGTGGGGGGCAGGACTCCTATGGCTACACCTTC
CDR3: CSASRGGQDSYGYTF

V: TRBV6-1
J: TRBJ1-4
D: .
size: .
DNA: TGTGCCAGCAGTGTAGCCGGGGGGGCTTCTCTTAGTGAAAAACTGTTTTTT
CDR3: CASSVAGGASLSEKLFF

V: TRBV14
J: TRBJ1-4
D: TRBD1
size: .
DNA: TGTGCCAGCAGCCTGGGACAGGGAGTCGGACCAACTAATGAAAAACTGTTTTTT
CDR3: CASSLGQGVGPTNEKLFF

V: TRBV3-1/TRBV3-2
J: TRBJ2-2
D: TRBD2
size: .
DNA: TGTGCCAGCAGCCAAGTACGGGGACTAGCGGGACCGAACACCGGGGAGCTGTTTTTT
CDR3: CASSQVRGLAGPNTGELFF

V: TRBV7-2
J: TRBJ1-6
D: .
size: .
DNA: TGTGCCAGCAGCTTAATCACACTCCCTGGGAATTCACCCCTCCACTTT
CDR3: CASSLITLPGNSPLHF

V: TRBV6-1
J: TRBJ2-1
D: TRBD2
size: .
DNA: TGTGCCAGCAGTGAAATGTTAGCGGGAGGCCCCAATGAGCAGTTCTTC
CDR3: CASSEMLAGGPNEQFF

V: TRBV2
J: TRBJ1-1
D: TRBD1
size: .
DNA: TGTGCCAGCAGCCGCCAGACAGGGCTGAACACTGAAGCTTTCTTT
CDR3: CASSRQTGLNTEAFF

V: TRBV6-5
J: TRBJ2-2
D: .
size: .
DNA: TGTGCCAGCAGCAGGGGGGACATATACACCGGGGAGCTGTTTTTT
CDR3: CASSRGDIYTGELFF

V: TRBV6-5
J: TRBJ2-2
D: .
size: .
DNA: TGTGCCAGCAGACCCGCCGGGCCACGCACCGGGGAGCTGTTTTTT
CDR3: CASRPAGPRTGELFF

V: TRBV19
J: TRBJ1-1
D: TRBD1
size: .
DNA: TGTGCCAGTAGTATTGCTGGACAGGGGGTGAGCACTGAAGCTTTCTTT
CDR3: CASSIAGQGVSTEAFF

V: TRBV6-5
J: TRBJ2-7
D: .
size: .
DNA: TGTGCCAGCAGTTACTCGCAGGGAACGTACGAGCAGTACTTC
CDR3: CASSYSQGTYEQYF

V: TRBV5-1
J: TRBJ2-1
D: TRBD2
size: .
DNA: TGCGCCAGCAGCCGAATGACTAGCGGGAGAAATGGTGAGCAGTTCTTC
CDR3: CASSRMTSGRNGEQFF

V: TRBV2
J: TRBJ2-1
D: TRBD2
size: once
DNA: TGTGCCAGCAGTCCCCGGACTAGCGGGAGGGCCGTAGAGCAGTTCTTC
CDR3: CASSPRTSGRAVEQFF

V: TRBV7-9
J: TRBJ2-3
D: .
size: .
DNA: TGTGCCAGCAGCTTAGAGTCCAAGCACCTGTATACGCAGTATTTT
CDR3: CASSLESKHLYTQYF

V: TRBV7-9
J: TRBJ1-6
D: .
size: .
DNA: TGTGCCAGCAGCTTAAGGAGCTCCTATAATTCACCCCTCCACTTT
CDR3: CASSLRSSYNSPLHF

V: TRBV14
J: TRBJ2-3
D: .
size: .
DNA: TGTGCCAGCAGCCCACACCCCCAGAACGCGGCAGATACGCAGTATTTT
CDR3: CASSPHPQNAADTQYF

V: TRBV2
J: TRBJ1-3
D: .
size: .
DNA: TGTGCCAGCAGTGAGATAGGGGCTGGAAACACCATATATTTT
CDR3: CASSEIGAGNTIYF

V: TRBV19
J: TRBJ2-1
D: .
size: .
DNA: TGTGCCAGTAGTATAGGGGTAGGCTACAACAATGAGCAGTTCTTC
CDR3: CASSIGVGYNNEQFF

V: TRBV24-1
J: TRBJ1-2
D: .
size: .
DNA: TGTGCCACCAGTGATTCGGATCTGAGGGGTTTGGATGGCTACACCTTC
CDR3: CATSDSDLRGLDGYTF

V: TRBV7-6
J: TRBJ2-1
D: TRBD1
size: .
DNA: TGTGCCAGCAGCTTCCGGGACAGGACCTACAATGAGCAGTTCTTC
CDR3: CASSFRDRTYNEQFF

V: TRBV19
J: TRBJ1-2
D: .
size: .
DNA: TGTGCCAGTAGTACCTCGGGACGCTATGGCTACACCTTC
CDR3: CASSTSGRYGYTF

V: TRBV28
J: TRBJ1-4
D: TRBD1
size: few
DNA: TGTGCCAGCACCCCCCACGGGACAGGGGAAGAAAAACTGTTTTTT
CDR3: CASTPHGTGEEKLFF

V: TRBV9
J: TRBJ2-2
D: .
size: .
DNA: TGTGCCAGCAGCGTAGCCGCGAACACCGGGGAGCTGTTTTTT
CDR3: CASSVAANTGELFF

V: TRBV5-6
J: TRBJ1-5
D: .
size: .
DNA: TGTGCCAGCAGCTTGATGGGGGCCGGTGGCAATCAGCCCCAGCATTTT
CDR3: CASSLMGAGGNQPQHF

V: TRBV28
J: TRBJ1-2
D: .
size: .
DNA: TGTGCCAGCAGTTTCCCCAGGGTGGTTGGTGGCTACACCTTC
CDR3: CASSFPRVVGGYTF

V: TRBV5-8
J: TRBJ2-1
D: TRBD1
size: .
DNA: TGTGCCAGCAGCTTCACCGGGACAGGGGTTAATGAGCAGTTCTTC
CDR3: CASSFTGTGVNEQFF

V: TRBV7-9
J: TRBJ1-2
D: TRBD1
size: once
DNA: TGTGCCAGCAGCTATAGGACAGGGAGTAACTATGGCTACACCTTC
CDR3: CASSYRTGSNYGYTF

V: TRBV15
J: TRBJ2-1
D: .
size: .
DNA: TGTGCCACCAGCGCCTCCAGGCAGCGCTCCTACAATGAGCAGTTCTTC
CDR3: CATSASRQRSYNEQFF

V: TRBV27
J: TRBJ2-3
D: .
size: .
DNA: TGTGCCAGCAGTTTATGGGTCGGAGATACGCAGTATTTT
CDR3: CASSLWVGDTQYF

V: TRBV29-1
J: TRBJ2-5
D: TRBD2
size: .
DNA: TGCAGCGTCCACGGACTAGCGCTTCCAGAGACCCAGTACTTC
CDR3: CSVHGLALPETQYF

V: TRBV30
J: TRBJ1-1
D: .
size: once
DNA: TGTGCCTGGAGGCACAGGGTGCACACTGAAGCTTTCTTT
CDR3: CAWRHRVHTEAFF

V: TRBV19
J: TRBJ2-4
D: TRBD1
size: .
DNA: TGTGCCAGTAGTATCGGGACAGGTTCGGGCTCTCCGCTAGCCAAAAACATTCAGTACTTC
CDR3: CASSIGTGSGSPLAKNIQYF

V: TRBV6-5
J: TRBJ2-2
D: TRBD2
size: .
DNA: TGTGCCAGCGGCAGGGAGGGCACCGGGGAGCTGTTTTTT
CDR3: CASGREGTGELFF

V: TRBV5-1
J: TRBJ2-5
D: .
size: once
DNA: TGCGCCAGCAGCTTCCAAGAGACCCAGTACTTC
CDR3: CASSFQETQYF

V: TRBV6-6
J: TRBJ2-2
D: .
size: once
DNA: TGTGCCAGCAGGGATGTCAGGGGTTTAACCGGGGAGCTGTTTTTT
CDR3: CASRDVRGLTGELFF

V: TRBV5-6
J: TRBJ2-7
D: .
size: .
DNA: TGTGCCAGCAGCCCTGGGGGCTACGAGCAGTACTTC
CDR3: CASSPGGYEQYF

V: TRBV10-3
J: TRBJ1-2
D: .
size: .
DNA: TGTGCCATCAGCTCAGGGCCAGGGTATGGCTACACCTTC
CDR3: CAISSGPGYGYTF

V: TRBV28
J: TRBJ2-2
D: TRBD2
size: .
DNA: TGTGCCAGCAGTTCCCAGCGGGATCGGAACACCGGGGAGCTGTTTTTT
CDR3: CASSSQRDRNTGELFF

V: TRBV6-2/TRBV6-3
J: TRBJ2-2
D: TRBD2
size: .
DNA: TGTGCCAGCAGCCGACTAGCGGGGGGACTTCCGAACACCGGGGAGCTGTTTTTT
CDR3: CASSRLAGGLPNTGELFF